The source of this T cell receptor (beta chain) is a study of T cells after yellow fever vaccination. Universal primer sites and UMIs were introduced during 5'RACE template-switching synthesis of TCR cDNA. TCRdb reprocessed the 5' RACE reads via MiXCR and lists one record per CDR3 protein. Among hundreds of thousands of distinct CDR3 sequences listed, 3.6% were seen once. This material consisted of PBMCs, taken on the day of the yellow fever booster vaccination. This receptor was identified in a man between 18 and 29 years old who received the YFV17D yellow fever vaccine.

The CDR3, as DNA: TGTGCCAGCAGTATTGGACAGGGTTATCAGCCCCAGCATTTT. It is translated as CASSIGQGYQPQHF. V is TRBV28 and J is TRBJ1-5; 8 bases are shared with TRBD1. Germline CDR1 is MDHEN and CDR2 is SYDVKM. The J segment lost 5 bases and the V segment lost 5 bases, leaving 5 bases of the junction unmatched. This CDR3 has 14 amino acids.